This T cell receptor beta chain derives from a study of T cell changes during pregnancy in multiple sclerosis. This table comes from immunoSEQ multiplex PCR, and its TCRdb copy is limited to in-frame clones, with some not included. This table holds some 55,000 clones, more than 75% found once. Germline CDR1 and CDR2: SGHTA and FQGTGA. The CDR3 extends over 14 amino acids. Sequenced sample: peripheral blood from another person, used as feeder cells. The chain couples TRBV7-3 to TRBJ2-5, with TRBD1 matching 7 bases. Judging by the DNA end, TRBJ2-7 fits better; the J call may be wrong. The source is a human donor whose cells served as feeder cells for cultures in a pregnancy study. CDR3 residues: CASSSGTANYEQYF. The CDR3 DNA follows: TGTGCCAGCAGCTCCGGGACAGCTAACTACGAGCAGTACTTC.